This is a list of T cell receptor beta chains from one sample in a study of T cells in Graves' hyperthyroidism and ophthalmopathy. TCRdb reanalysed the multiplex PCR reads using MiXCR and keeps one entry per CDR3 protein. There are more than 350,000 distinct CDR3 sequences in the sample; about 16% occur only once, and roughly 19% lies in the top ten. Sequencing was performed on blood. These receptors were collected from a woman in her sixties or seventies with Graves' ophthalmopathy. Both conserved end residues are part of each CDR3. The D gene is left open where the match is weak. Clone size is shown for a subset of rows, as once, few, many or a class of expanded clone.

clone_size	d_call	v_call	j_call	cdr3_nt	cdr3_aa
many	-	TRBV20-1	TRBJ1-1	TGCAGTGCAAGGACGGAGCCCATGAACACTGAAGCTTTCTTT	CSARTEPMNTEAFF
many	-	TRBV7-8	TRBJ2-5	TGTGCCAGCAGCTTAGCGGCATACCAAGAGACCCAGTACTTC	CASSLAAYQETQYF
many	-	TRBV28	TRBJ2-1	TGTGCCAGCAGTTTACCTAACAATGAGCAGTTCTTC	CASSLPNNEQFF
many	TRBD2	TRBV10-1	TRBJ2-5	TGCGCCAGCAGTGCCTCGGCTAGCGGGAGGGAGACCCAGTACTTC	CASSASASGRETQYF
-	-	TRBV25-1	TRBJ2-1	TGTGCCAGCAGTCCGCAAATTGGGGTTGGATTCTGGGGTGGGCAGTTCTTC	CASSPQIGVGFWGGQFF
many	-	TRBV4-2	TRBJ2-1	TGTGCCAGCAGCCAACAACTAGCTGGAGGCGGGTCGGAGCAGTTCTTC	CASSQQLAGGGSEQFF
many	TRBD2	TRBV5-1	TRBJ2-2	TGCGCCAGCAGCTGGACCGGTAGCGGGAGTACCACCGGGGAGCTGTTTTTT	CASSWTGSGSTTGELFF
many	-	TRBV5-1	TRBJ1-5	TGCGCCAGCAGCTTTGACGGAGACAATCAGCCCCAGCATTTT	CASSFDGDNQPQHF
many	-	TRBV2	TRBJ1-5	TGTGCCAGTGGCCCCACAGGGAGTAGCAATCAGCCCCAGCATTTT	CASGPTGSSNQPQHF
many	-	TRBV3-1	TRBJ2-5	TGTGCCAGCAGCCAAGAAACTAAAGAGACCCAGTACTTC	CASSQETKETQYF
-	-	TRBV7-9	TRBJ2-5	TGTGCCAGCAGCAATCGGGCGGGACAAGAGACCCAGTACTTC	CASSNRAGQETQYF
few	-	TRBV6-1	TRBJ2-7	TGTGCCAGCACCCTAGGGCTAAGCGGGTCCTCCTACGAGCAGTACTTC	CASTLGLSGSSYEQYF
few	-	TRBV7-9	TRBJ1-1	TGTGCCAGCAGCTTAGGGATGTTAAGCACTGAAGCTTTCTTT	CASSLGMLSTEAFF
-	TRBD2	TRBV5-1	TRBJ2-7	TGCGCCAGCAGCTACGCCGGGCTAGCGGGCCCCCTCGAGCAGTACTTC	CASSYAGLAGPLEQYF
few	TRBD2	TRBV14	TRBJ2-3	TGTGCCAGCAGCCAAGCAGGACTAGCAACGCAGTATTTT	CASSQAGLATQYF
-	TRBD2	TRBV9	TRBJ2-3	TGTGCCAGCACCGAAGGACTAGTAGTTGATACGCAGTATTTT	CASTEGLVVDTQYF
many	TRBD1	TRBV20-1	TRBJ1-1	TGCAGTGCTAGAGATCCCGACAGGGTAGAAGCTTTCTTT	CSARDPDRVEAFF
few	-	TRBV10-3	TRBJ2-5	TGTGCCATCAGAGTTGGTGATGGAGAGACCCAGTACTTC	CAIRVGDGETQYF
-	-	TRBV3-1	TRBJ2-3	TGTGCCAGCAGCCAAGGTAGCGACACAGATACGCAGTATTTT	CASSQGSDTDTQYF
many	-	TRBV12-3/TRBV12-4	TRBJ2-3	TGTGCCAGCAGTGCCGGACGGGGAGTCACAGATACGCAGTATTTT	CASSAGRGVTDTQYF
-	-	TRBV4-1	TRBJ1-6	TGCGCCAGCAGCCAAGTAAGGGGATCACCCCTCCACTTT	CASSQVRGSPLHF
many	-	TRBV5-1	TRBJ2-1	TGCGCCAGCAGCTTGCCGGGGGCCCAGCAGTTCTTC	CASSLPGAQQFF
-	-	TRBV7-9	TRBJ2-4	TGTGCCAGCAGCTTGGGAGCACTAGCCAAAAACATTCAGTACTTC	CASSLGALAKNIQYF
many	-	TRBV2	TRBJ2-4	TGTGCCAGCAGTGCAGGGGCCCTAGCCAAAAACATTCAGTACTTC	CASSAGALAKNIQYF
many	-	TRBV6-1	TRBJ2-1	TGTGCCAGCACCAGGGCGGGACACGGCTCCTACAATGAGCAGTTCTTC	CASTRAGHGSYNEQFF
many	TRBD1	TRBV12-3/TRBV12-4	TRBJ1-5	TGTGCCAGCAGTTTAACAGGGGGCTCAAATCAGCCCCAGCATTTT	CASSLTGGSNQPQHF
once	TRBD2	TRBV9	TRBJ2-3	TGTGCCGGCAGCAGCTTTAGCGGGATATCGATAGATACGCAGTATTTT	CAGSSFSGISIDTQYF
few	-	TRBV18	TRBJ1-1	TGTGCCAGCTCACCGCTCGGAGGGACGGGGGGGTCAAAAGAAGCTTTCTTT	CASSPLGGTGGSKEAFF
-	-	TRBV18	TRBJ2-2	TGTGCCAGCTCACCAGGTCCGGAGCTGTTTTTT	CASSPGPELFF
few	-	TRBV5-1	TRBJ1-1	TGCGCCAGCAGCTTGGACGGCAGGGTGGAGATGAACACTGAAGCTTTCTTT	CASSLDGRVEMNTEAFF
many	TRBD1	TRBV28	TRBJ1-1	TGTGCCAGCGTGGGACAGGTCGACACTGAAGCTTTCTTT	CASVGQVDTEAFF
-	-	TRBV2	TRBJ1-4	TGTGCCAGCAGAGGTTTTGTTAATGAAAAACTGTTTTTT	CASRGFVNEKLFF
-	-	TRBV7-6	TRBJ2-7	TGTGCCAGCAGCCCGGAGGGACAGTTCGTCTTCTACGAGCAGTACTTC	CASSPEGQFVFYEQYF
many	TRBD2	TRBV28	TRBJ2-1	TGTGCCACCACGCAATCAGCGGGAGTTAATGAGCAGTTCTTC	CATTQSAGVNEQFF
-	TRBD2	TRBV6-1	TRBJ2-3	TGTGCCAGCAGTCCTCAGGCTAGCGGGAGGGCGGCGCAGTATTTT	CASSPQASGRAAQYF
many	TRBD2	TRBV30	TRBJ2-1	TGTGCCTGGAGTGTGGGGGGCGGGAGGCCTAATGAGCAGTTCTTC	CAWSVGGGRPNEQFF
many	-	TRBV6-5	TRBJ2-7	TGTGCCAGCAGTTACGAACTAGCTAGCGAGCAGTACTTC	CASSYELASEQYF
many	-	TRBV12-3/TRBV12-4	TRBJ2-5	TGTGCCAGCAGGGACTCGCCAGTAGAGACCCAGTACTTC	CASRDSPVETQYF
-	TRBD2	TRBV28	TRBJ2-3	TGTGCCAGCAGTCCCCCGGCAGCGGGGTTCACAGATACGCAGTATTTT	CASSPPAAGFTDTQYF
many	TRBD1	TRBV12-3/TRBV12-4	TRBJ2-5	TGTGCCAGCAGTTTGAGGGGGCTGGGACAAGAGACCCAGTACTTC	CASSLRGLGQETQYF
many	-	TRBV7-3	TRBJ1-1	TGTGCCAGCAGCTTACCAGGGCTCACTGAAGCTTTCTTT	CASSLPGLTEAFF
many	TRBD2	TRBV20-1	TRBJ2-7	TGCAGTGCTAGAGCAAGGGGACTAGCGGTTCTCTACGAGCAGTACTTC	CSARARGLAVLYEQYF
few	-	TRBV29-1	TRBJ1-3	TGCAGCGTTGTGTCTCAGGGGAACACCATATATTTT	CSVVSQGNTIYF
few	-	TRBV20-1	TRBJ1-6	TGCAGTGCTAGAGATCGTGGGGAAGCCAATTCACCCCTCCACTTT	CSARDRGEANSPLHF
many	TRBD2	TRBV12-3/TRBV12-4	TRBJ2-1	TGTGCCAGCAGCCCTATGAGGTTGCTTGTGGCGGGAGGGCCCCGCAATGAGCAGTTCTTC	CASSPMRLLVAGGPRNEQFF
many	-	TRBV11-1	TRBJ2-3	TGTGCCAGCAGCTTAGGTTTGGCAGATACGCAGTATTTT	CASSLGLADTQYF
many	TRBD2	TRBV7-2	TRBJ2-1	TGTGCCAGCAGCTTAGCAGAGTCTAGCGGGAGCTACAATGAGCAGTTCTTC	CASSLAESSGSYNEQFF